This T cell receptor (beta chain) was sequenced in a study of shared clonotypes between healthy human individuals. TCRdb's table, derived via immunoSEQ multiplex PCR, lists solely in-frame clones and lacks some. Among 450,000 to 600,000 clones listed, 79% were seen once. The CDR3 runs 15 residues. The J segment lost 3 bases and the V segment lost 4 bases, leaving 7 bases of the junction unmatched. Germline V gives CDR1 SGHAT, CDR2 FQNNGV. This TCR was sampled from a woman in her 40s in good health. Some clones in this sample may be carry-over from other donors' samples. Material for sequencing was PBMCs. This rearrangement joins TRBV11-2 to TRBJ1-1; TRBD1 matches at 8 bases. The CDR3 protein is CASSSSDRADTEAFF. The CDR3 bases are TGTGCCAGCAGCTCCTCGGACAGGGCTGACACTGAAGCTTTCTTT.